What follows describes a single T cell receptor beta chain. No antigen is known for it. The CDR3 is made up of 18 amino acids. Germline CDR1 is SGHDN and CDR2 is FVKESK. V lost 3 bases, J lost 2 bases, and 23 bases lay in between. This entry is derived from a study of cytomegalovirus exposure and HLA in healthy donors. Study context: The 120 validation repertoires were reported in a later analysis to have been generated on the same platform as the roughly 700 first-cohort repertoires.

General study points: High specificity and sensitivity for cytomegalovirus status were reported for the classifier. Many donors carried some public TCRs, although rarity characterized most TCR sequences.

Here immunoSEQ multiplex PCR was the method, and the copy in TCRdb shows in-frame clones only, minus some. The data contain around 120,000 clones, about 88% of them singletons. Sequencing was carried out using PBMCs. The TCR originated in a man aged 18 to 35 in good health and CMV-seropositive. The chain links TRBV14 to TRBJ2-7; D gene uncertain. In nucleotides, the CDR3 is TGTGCCAGCAGCCATACTCATGCCGGTACAGTGACCACCTACGAGCAGTACTTC. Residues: CASSHTHAGTVTTYEQYF.